A single sample gave rise to the 16 T cell receptor beta chains below, sequenced in a study of T cells in Graves' hyperthyroidism and ophthalmopathy. Amplified TCR beta CDR3 regions came from RNA transcripts. Initially, a first-round RT-PCR of the TCR CDR3 employed the HTBI primer set. A single record per CDR3 protein comes from TCRdb applying MiXCR to the multiplex PCR reads. The sample has about 380,000 distinct CDR3 sequences, 14% seen once. Material for sequencing was blood. These receptors all come from a woman in her 30s with Graves' ophthalmopathy.

At least ten counts were recorded for this clonotype. The V call is TRBV27, the J call TRBJ1-4, with a possible D match to TRBD1 (6 bases). V was pared by 4 bases and J by 7 bases, with 13 bases between. The CDR3 extends over 14 amino acids. Germline CDR1 MNHEY, CDR2 SMNVEV (reference sequence). The CDR3 DNA is TGTGCCAGCAGTTCCTATAGGGGGAGTGAAAAACTGTTTTTT. The encoded protein is CASSSYRGSEKLFF.

Many counts were recorded for this clonotype. This may arise from a read error, as a much more abundant clone is one base away. The V call is TRBV11-1, the J call TRBJ2-3; no definite D call. The ends were cut back, 5 bases at V and 2 bases at J, with 5 bases in the middle. Germline V gene sequence: CDR1 SGHAT, CDR2 FQDESV (reference sequence). The CDR3 runs to 12 residues. Written as DNA, the CDR3 is TGTGCCAGCAGCGAGCTCACAGATACGCAGTATTTT. Translation: CASSELTDTQYF. Full variable domain (rest looked up from reference TRBV11-1 and TRBJ2-3): EAEVAQSPRYKITEKSQAVAFWCDPISGHATLYWYRQILGQGPELLVQFQDESVVDDSQLPKDRFSAERLKGVDSTLKIQPAELGDSAMYLCASSELTDTQYFGPGTRLTVL.

Comment on this clonotype: This sequence may be a read error, since a much larger clone differs from it by one base. V gene TRBV4-1 combines with J gene TRBJ2-7; 8 bases fit TRBD1. CDR1 MGHRA and CDR2 YSYEKL come from the germline V gene. The CDR3 runs 14 residues. CDR3 DNA sequence: TGCGCCGGCAGCCATCTGACAGGGGCCTACGAGCAGTACTTC. Protein product: CAGSHLTGAYEQYF.

The sample holds a few counts of this clonotype. The chain is built from TRBV4-2 and TRBJ2-7; D ambiguous. Per germline, CDR1 LGHNA and CDR2 YNFKEQ. The V and J ends lost 1 base and 0 bases respectively, with 10 bases between them. CDR3 length: 15 residues. The CDR3 is CASSQARGSSYEQYF. CDR3 bases: TGTGCCAGCAGCCAAGCGCGCGGTAGCTCCTACGAGCAGTACTTC.

This clonotype was seen ten or more times. The rearrangement joins TRBV12-3 or TRBV12-4 to TRBJ1-2; TRBD1 matches at 8 bases. The V and J ends lost 1 base and 8 bases, in that order; junction bases with no gene match: 3. The CDR3 totals 13 residues. CDR3 DNA: TGTGCCAGCAGTTTAGGGACAGGGTCCGGCTACACCTTC. Its protein product is CASSLGTGSGYTF.

This clonotype was found many times. V gene TRBV20-1 combines with J gene TRBJ1-2, with TRBD1 matching over 9 bases. With V trimmed by 1 base and J by 4 bases, 10 bases remained unmatched. The germline V gene has CDR1 DFQATT and CDR2 SNEGSKA (reference sequence). CDR3 length equals 16 residues. The CDR3 sequence: CSARAPGTGRRYGYTF. The DNA of the CDR3 is TGCAGTGCTAGAGCCCCCGGGACAGGGAGGCGCTATGGCTACACCTTC.

Only one count was recorded for this clonotype. This may arise from a read error, as a much more abundant clone is one base away. This chain uses TRBV7-6 with TRBJ2-7, with TRBD1 as a possible D gene (6 bases). Germline values: CDR1 SGHVS, CDR2 FNYEAQ. The CDR3 is made up of 13 amino acids. V gave up 8 bases and J gave up 0 bases, with 11 bases separating them. The CDR3 coding sequence is TGTGCCAGCCCTCGGACAGTCTCCTACGAGCAGTACTTC. Translated: CASPRTVSYEQYF.

This clonotype was recorded many times. The chain combines TRBV5-1 with TRBJ1-5; the D gene is possibly TRBD1 (5 bases). Germline values: CDR1 SGHRS, CDR2 YFSETQ. The length of the CDR3 is 15 residues. V lost 0 bases to trimming and J lost 3 bases, with 10 bases between them. CDR3 sequence reads: CASSLESGSNQPQHF. The DNA of the CDR3 is TGCGCCAGCAGCTTGGAATCAGGGTCCAATCAGCCCCAGCATTTT.

This clonotype was counted between two and nine times. The gene calls are TRBV2 and TRBJ1-2, with D perhaps TRBD1 (6 bases). Trimming took off 3 bases at V and 10 bases at J, with 15 bases between the two ends. CDR1 is SNHLY, CDR2 FYNNEI, per germline. The CDR3 sequence is 13 residues long. CDR3 sequence: CASSDETGGVYTF. CDR3 nucleotides: TGTGCCAGCAGTGATGAGACAGGTGGGGTCTACACCTTC.

Many counts were recorded for this clonotype. The chain employs TRBV20-1 and TRBJ2-5; tentatively, D is TRBD2 (5 bases). V was pared by 6 bases and J by 2 bases, with 19 bases between. The CDR3 loop spans 15 amino acids. Germline assignment: CDR1 DFQATT and CDR2 SNEGSKA (reference sequence). The CDR3: CSAPGYGELQETQYF. The CDR3 DNA is TGCAGTGCCCCAGGCTACGGGGAGCTTCAAGAGACCCAGTACTTC.

This clonotype came up many times. The rearrangement links TRBV10-3 to TRBJ2-5; D possibly uses TRBD1 or TRBD2 (5 bases each). There are 18 residues in the CDR3. Germline lookup yields CDR1 ENHRY and CDR2 SYGVKD. Trimming left V 2 bases short and J 4 bases short, with 23 bases between. CDR3 protein: CAISETGTQAISGETQYF. The DNA of the CDR3 is TGTGCCATCAGTGAGACCGGGACCCAGGCAATCTCAGGAGAGACCCAGTACTTC.

The genes are TRBV10-3 and TRBJ2-5, with TRBD1 identical over 8 bases. Germline loops: CDR1 ENHRY, CDR2 SYGVKD. The J segment lost 5 bases and the V segment lost 6 bases, leaving 5 bases of the junction unmatched. The CDR3 consists of 13 residues. The CDR3, as DNA: TGTGCCATCAGCCTGACAGGGGCGGAGACCCAGTACTTC. Translating it yields CAISLTGAETQYF.

There are many counts of this clonotype. V usage is TRBV28 and J usage is TRBJ2-7; 8 nucleotides line up with TRBD2. Looked up from germline, CDR1 is MDHEN and CDR2 is SYDVKM. The CDR3 runs 15 residues. The V gene end was trimmed by 6 bases and the J gene end by 3 bases; junction bases not matched to a gene: 10. The CDR3 loop is CASRPTGTRFYEQYF. The CDR3, as DNA: TGTGCCAGCAGGCCCACCGGGACTAGGTTCTACGAGCAGTACTTC.

The V call is TRBV5-4, the J call TRBJ1-1; 8 positions agree with TRBD1. The CDR3 loop spans 16 amino acids. The junction had 7 bases not matched to a gene; V was cut back by 2 bases and J by 1 base. The germline CDR1 and CDR2 sequences are SGHNT and YYREEE (reference sequence). For the CDR3, the DNA is TGTGCCAGCAGCTTCCCGACAACAGGGGGGAACACTGAAGCTTTCTTT. Translated, it gives CASSFPTTGGNTEAFF.

In its sample, this clonotype was seen many times. The V call is TRBV29-1, the J call TRBJ1-2, with D possibly being TRBD1 (6 bases). The germline CDR1 and CDR2 sequences are SQVTM and ANQGSEA. The CDR3 length is 15 residues. With 2 bases removed from V and 4 bases from J, the gap between germline ends came to 17 bases. Written as DNA, the CDR3 is TGCAGCGTTGAAAGCCTGGCGGGAGGGGGCTATGGCTACACCTTC. It translates to CSVESLAGGGYGYTF.

This clonotype was recorded many times. The rearrangement uses TRBV11-3 and TRBJ2-1; 11 bases match TRBD2. Trimming took 3 bases from V and 8 from J; bases not matched to a gene: 3. The CDR3 runs 14 residues. Germline CDR1 SGHNT, CDR2 YENEEA. This CDR3 reads CASSFSGGAYEQFF. The CDR3 nucleotides are TGTGCCAGCAGCTTTAGCGGGGGGGCCTATGAGCAGTTCTTC.